This entry describes one T cell receptor (beta chain). The CDR3 has 14 residues. Per germline, CDR1 GTSNPN and CDR2 SVGIG (reference sequence). V lost 0 bases to trimming and J lost 5 bases, with 13 bases between them. The method was immunoSEQ multiplex PCR; TCRdb's version includes in-frame clones alone and lacks a portion of them. In the table there are tens of thousands of clones, 96% of which are singletons. The sample originates from a study of technical replicates of blood from several donors. The rearrangement links TRBV30 to TRBJ1-1, with D maybe TRBD1 (6 bases). Sample: T cells isolated from PBMCs. This TCR derives from a human donor in good health. CDR3 sequence: CAWSVLQGRTEAFF. CDR3 nucleotides: TGTGCCTGGAGTGTACTACAGGGTCGGACTGAAGCTTTCTTT.